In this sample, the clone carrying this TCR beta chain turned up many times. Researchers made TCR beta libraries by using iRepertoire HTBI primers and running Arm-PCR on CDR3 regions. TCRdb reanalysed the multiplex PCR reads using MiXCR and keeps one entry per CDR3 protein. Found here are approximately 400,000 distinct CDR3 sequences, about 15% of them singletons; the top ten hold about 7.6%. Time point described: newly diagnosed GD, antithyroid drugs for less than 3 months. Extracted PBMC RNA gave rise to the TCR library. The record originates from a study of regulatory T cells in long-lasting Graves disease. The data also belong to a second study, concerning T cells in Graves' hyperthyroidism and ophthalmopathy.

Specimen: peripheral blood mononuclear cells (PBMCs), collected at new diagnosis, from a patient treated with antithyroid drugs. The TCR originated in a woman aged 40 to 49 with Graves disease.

For the CDR3, the DNA is TGTGCCAGCAGTATGACAGGGGAAAATTCACCCCTCCACTTT. As protein: CASSMTGENSPLHF. The chain has TRBV28 and TRBJ1-6; TRBD1 matches 8 bases. CDR1 is MDHEN and CDR2 is SYDVKM in the germline V gene. V gave up 5 bases and J gave up 7 bases; unmatched junction bases: 4. The CDR3 is 14 residues long.